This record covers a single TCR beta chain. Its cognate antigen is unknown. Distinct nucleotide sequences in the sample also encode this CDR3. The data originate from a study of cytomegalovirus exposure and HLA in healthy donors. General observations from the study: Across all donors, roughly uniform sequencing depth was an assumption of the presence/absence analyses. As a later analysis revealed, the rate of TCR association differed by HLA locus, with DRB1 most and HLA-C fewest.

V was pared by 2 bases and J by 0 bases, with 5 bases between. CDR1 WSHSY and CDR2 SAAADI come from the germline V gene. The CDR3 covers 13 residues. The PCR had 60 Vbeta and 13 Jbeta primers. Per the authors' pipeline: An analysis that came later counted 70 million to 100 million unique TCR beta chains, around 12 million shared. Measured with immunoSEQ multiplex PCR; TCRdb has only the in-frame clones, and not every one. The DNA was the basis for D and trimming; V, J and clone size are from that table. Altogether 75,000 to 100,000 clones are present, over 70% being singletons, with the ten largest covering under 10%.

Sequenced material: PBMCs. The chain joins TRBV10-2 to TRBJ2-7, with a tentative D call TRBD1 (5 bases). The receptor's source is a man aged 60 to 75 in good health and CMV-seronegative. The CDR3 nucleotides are TGCGCCAGCAGTGAGGGACACTCCTACGAGCAGTACTTC. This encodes CASSEGHSYEQYF.